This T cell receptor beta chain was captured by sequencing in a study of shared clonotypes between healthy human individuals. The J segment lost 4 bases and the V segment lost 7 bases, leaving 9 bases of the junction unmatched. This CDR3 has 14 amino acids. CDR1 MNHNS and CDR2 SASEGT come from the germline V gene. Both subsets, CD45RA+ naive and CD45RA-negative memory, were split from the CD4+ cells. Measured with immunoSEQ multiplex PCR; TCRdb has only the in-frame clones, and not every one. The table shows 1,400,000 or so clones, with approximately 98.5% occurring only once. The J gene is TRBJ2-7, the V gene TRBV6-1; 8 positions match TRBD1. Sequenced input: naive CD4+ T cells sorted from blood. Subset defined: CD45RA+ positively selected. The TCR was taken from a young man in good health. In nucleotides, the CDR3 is TGTGCCAGCACCCCAGGGACAGGACCTTACGAGCAGTACTTC. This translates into CASTPGTGPYEQYF.